The subject of this entry is one T cell receptor beta chain. This entry belongs to a study of blood T cell repertoires in COVID-19. TCRdb keeps only in-frame clones here, not all; method: immunoSEQ multiplex PCR. The sample holds 150,000 or so clones; 91% are singletons and the top ten take 0.55%. V dropped 7 bases and J dropped 0 bases, with 13 bases sitting between them. CDR3 length: 15 residues. In germline, CDR1 is SGHRS, CDR2 YFSETQ. What was sequenced was peripheral blood. The chain joins TRBV5-1 to TRBJ2-2; D may be TRBD2 (6 bases). This sequence was found in a man aged 45-65 years with acute or convalescent COVID-19. CDR3 sequence (DNA): TGCGCCAGCTCGATGGGGGGAACGAACACCGGGGAGCTGTTTTTT. It is translated as CASSMGGTNTGELFF.